Below, one TCR beta chain is given with its context. The CDR3 is 18 amino acids. The V gene lost 1 base and the J gene lost 4 bases, with 23 bases spanning the gap. Per germline, CDR1 LNHNV and CDR2 YYDKDF (reference sequence). Method: immunoSEQ multiplex PCR; TCRdb's copy keeps in-frame clones and lacks some. The data show around 730,000 clones, with approximately 83% seen just once and roughly 0.01% held by the top ten. This entry is derived from a study of shared T cell receptors in the human thymus. These sequences were also reported in another study, on human thymus T cells. From that study: Resections from corrective heart surgery provided thymus tissue. In thymic and blood repertoires alike, V and J usage looked biased.

The source material was thymocytes. This TCR was recovered from a girl in the first two years of life with a congenital heart defect. V usage is TRBV15 and J usage is TRBJ2-7; possible D gene TRBD1, 5 bases. In nucleotides, the CDR3 is TGTGCCACCAGCAGAGGGGTCGGTGGGGCCCCGTGGGATTACGAGCAGTACTTC. Its translation: CATSRGVGGAPWDYEQYF.